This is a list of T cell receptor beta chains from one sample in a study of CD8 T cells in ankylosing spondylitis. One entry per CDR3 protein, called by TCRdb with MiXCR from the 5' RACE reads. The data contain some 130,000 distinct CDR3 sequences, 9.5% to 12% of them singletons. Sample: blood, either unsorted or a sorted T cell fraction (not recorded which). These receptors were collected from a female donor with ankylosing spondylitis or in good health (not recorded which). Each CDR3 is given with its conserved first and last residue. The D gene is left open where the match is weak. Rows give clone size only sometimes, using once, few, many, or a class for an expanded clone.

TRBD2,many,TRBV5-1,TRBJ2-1,TGCGCCAGCAGCCAAACTAGCGCCTCTATCTATGAGCAGTTCTTC,CASSQTSASIYEQFF
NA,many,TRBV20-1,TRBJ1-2,TGCAGTGCTAGAGATGGTGGACAACACAACTATGGCTACACCTTC,CSARDGGQHNYGYTF
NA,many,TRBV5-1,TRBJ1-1,TGCGCCAGCAGCCAAATTCGGGGGAACACTGAAGCTTTCTTT,CASSQIRGNTEAFF
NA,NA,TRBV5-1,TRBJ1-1,TGCGCCAGCGGCAGGTCCGGGACTACAAACACTGAAGCTTTCTTT,CASGRSGTTNTEAFF
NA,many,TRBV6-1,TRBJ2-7,TGTGCCAGCAGGAGTTGGATCGGGAGCTACGAGCAGTACTTC,CASRSWIGSYEQYF
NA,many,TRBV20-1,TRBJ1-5,TGCAGTGCTAGGTCACAGGGCAATCAGCCCCAGCATTTT,CSARSQGNQPQHF
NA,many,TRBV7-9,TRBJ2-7,TGTGCCAGCAGCTCCGGAAGGCGGACCTACGAGCAGTACTTC,CASSSGRRTYEQYF
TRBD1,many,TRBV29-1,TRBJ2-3,TGCAGCGTTGAAGAGAGGGACAGATCAGATACGCAGTATTTT,CSVEERDRSDTQYF
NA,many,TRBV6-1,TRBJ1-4,TGTGCCAGCACAGCCGCAACTAATGAAAAACTGTTTTTT,CASTAATNEKLFF
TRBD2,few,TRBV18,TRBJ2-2,TGTGCCAGCTCACCACGGCTAGCGGAAAACACCGGGGAGCTGTTTTTT,CASSPRLAENTGELFF
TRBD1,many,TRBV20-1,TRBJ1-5,TGCAGTGCTAATCGGCAGGGGGCCGACTTTCAGCCCCAGCATTTT,CSANRQGADFQPQHF
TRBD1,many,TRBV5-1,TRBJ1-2,TGCGCCAGCAGCTTGGGTTGGACAGGGGATGGCTACACCTTC,CASSLGWTGDGYTF
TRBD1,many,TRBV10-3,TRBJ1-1,TGTGCCATCAGCCAAGGACAGGGGCCGTCGGTGAACACTGAAGCTTTCTTT,CAISQGQGPSVNTEAFF
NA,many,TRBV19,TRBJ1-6,TGTGCCAGTGTCCAGGCCGTCGGTAGTAATTCACCCCTCCACTTT,CASVQAVGSNSPLHF
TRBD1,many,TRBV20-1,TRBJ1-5,TGCAGTGCTAACCGGGACAGGGTAGGCCAGCCCCAGCATTTT,CSANRDRVGQPQHF
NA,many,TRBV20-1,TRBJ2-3,TGCAGTGCTCCCGAGGCTGATGCAGATACGCAGTATTTT,CSAPEADADTQYF
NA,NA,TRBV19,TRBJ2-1,TGTGCCAGTAGTTTCGGACTGGGCTTAGATGAGCAGTTCTTC,CASSFGLGLDEQFF
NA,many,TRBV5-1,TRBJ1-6,TGCGCCAGCAGCTCCCTTAATTCACCCCTCCACTTT,CASSSLNSPLHF
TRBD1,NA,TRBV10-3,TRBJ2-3,TGTGCCATCAGCGGTATCGGACAGGGTTTCACAGATACGCAGTATTTT,CAISGIGQGFTDTQYF
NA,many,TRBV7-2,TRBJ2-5,TGTGCCAGCAGCCCGACGTACCAAGAGACCCAGTACTTC,CASSPTYQETQYF
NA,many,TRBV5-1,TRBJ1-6,TGCGCCAGCAGTGGTTCAGCGGTCTCCTCTGGGAATTCACCCCTCCACTTT,CASSGSAVSSGNSPLHF
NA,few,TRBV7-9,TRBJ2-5,TGTGCCAGCAGCTCCTGGACTGGAGCGGAGACCCAGTACTTC,CASSSWTGAETQYF
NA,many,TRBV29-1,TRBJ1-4,TGCAGCGTTGGTCGAGGGAATAATGAAAAACTGTTTTTT,CSVGRGNNEKLFF
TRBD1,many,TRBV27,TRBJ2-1,TGTGCCAGCAGTCAAGGACAGGGGAACGAGCAGTTCTTC,CASSQGQGNEQFF
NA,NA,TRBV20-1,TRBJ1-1,TGCAGTGCTATGAGACAGAAGAACACTGAAGCTTTCTTT,CSAMRQKNTEAFF
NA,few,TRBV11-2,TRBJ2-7,TGTGCCAGCAGCGGCCGGGTACCCTACGAGCAGTACTTC,CASSGRVPYEQYF
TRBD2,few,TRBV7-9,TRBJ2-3,TGTGCCAGCAGCTCTGCGGGGGGCCCCGCAGATACGCAGTATTTT,CASSSAGGPADTQYF
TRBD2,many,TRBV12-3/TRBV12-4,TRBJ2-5,TGTGCCAGCAGTCCCCGCCGGGGGGGTTTAGAGACCCAGTACTTC,CASSPRRGGLETQYF
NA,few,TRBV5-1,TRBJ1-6,TGCGCCAGCAGCCTCGCCGAGGGAAGTAATTCACCCCTCCACTTT,CASSLAEGSNSPLHF
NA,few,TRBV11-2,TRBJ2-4,TGTGCTACAAGTGCCGAGAGTCTAGACAAAAACATTCAGTACTTC,CATSAESLDKNIQYF
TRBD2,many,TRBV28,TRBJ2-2,TGTGCCAGCATCACTAGCGGGGGCACCGGGGAGCTGTTTTTT,CASITSGGTGELFF
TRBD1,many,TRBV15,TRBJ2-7,TGTGCCACCAGCAGAAAAGAGACCGGGACAGGGTCCTACGAGCAGTACTTC,CATSRKETGTGSYEQYF
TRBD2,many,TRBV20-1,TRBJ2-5,TGCAGTGCTTTTGGGGAGGGGACCCAGTACTTC,CSAFGEGTQYF
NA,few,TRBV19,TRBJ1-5,TGTGCCAGTAGTATTTGGGGAACGTCAAATCAGCCCCAGCATTTT,CASSIWGTSNQPQHF
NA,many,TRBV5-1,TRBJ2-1,TGCGCCAGCAGCTTGGATTCAGGGATGAGTGAGCAGTTCTTC,CASSLDSGMSEQFF
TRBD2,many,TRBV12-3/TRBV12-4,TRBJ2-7,TGTGCCAGCAGTTTGGGGACTAGCGGGGTCTACGAGCAGTACTTC,CASSLGTSGVYEQYF